This T cell receptor (beta chain) was sequenced during a study of response to subunit inactivated influenza vaccine. Study-wide findings and caveats: Each seasonal flu vaccination may recruit only limited new T cells, authors suggested.

MiXCR, run by TCRdb on the RT-PCR reads, gives a single entry per CDR3 protein. The sample yields more than 450,000 distinct CDR3 sequences, roughly 10% seen once. Germline loops: CDR1 GTSNPN, CDR2 SVGIG (reference sequence). Deletions cut 0 bases from V and 9 bases from J, with 12 bases between. The CDR3 sequence is 13 residues long. Notes on this clonotype: Its antigen is unknown.

This same sample was also part of a study on T cells expressing NK-cell markers. That publication notes: Libraries used 5'RACE template switching adding universal primer site and UMIs. HCMV seropositivity characterized seven of the eight sequenced donors, and seronegativity one. Leadership of the CD3+CD56-NKG2C+ fraction also belonged to these clonotypes in a few donors.

The source of this sequence is a man aged 45-65 years who received an inactivated influenza vaccine. The chain employs TRBV30 and TRBJ2-1; D call uncertain. The source material was PBMCs from blood, sampled on the day of vaccination. DNA of the CDR3: TGTGCCTGGAGTGTAATGTGGAGTGGTGAGCAGTTCTTC. It yields the protein CAWSVMWSGEQFF. The full variable domain, its missing parts supplied by reference TRBV30 and TRBJ2-1, is SQTIHQWPATLVQPVGSPLSLECTVEGTSNPNLYWYRQAAGRGLQLLFYSVGIGQISSEVPQNLSASRPQDRQFILSSKKLLLSDSGFYLCAWSVMWSGEQFFGPGTRLTVL.